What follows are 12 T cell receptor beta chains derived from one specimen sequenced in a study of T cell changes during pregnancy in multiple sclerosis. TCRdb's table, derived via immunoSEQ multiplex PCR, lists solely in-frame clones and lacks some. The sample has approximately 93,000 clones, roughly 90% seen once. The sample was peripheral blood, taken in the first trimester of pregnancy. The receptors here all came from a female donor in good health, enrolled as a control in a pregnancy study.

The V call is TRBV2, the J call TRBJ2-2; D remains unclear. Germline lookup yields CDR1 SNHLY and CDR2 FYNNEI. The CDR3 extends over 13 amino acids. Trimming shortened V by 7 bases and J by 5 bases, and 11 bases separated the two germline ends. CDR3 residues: CASTSELTGELFF. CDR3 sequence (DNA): TGTGCCAGCACTTCCGAGCTAACCGGGGAGCTGTTTTTT.

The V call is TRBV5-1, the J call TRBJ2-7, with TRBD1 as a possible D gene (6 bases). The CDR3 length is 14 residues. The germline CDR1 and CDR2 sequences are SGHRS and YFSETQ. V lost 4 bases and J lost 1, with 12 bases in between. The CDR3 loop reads CASSLGQQSYEQYF. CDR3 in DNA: TGCGCCAGCAGCCTAGGACAGCAATCCTACGAGCAGTACTTC.

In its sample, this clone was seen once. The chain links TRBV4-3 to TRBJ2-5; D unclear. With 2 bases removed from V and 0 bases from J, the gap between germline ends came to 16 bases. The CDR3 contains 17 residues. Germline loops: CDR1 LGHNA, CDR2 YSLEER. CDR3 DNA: TGCGCCAGCAGCCAAAGCGTACCGCACCTATACCAAGAGACCCAGTACTTC. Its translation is CASSQSVPHLYQETQYF.

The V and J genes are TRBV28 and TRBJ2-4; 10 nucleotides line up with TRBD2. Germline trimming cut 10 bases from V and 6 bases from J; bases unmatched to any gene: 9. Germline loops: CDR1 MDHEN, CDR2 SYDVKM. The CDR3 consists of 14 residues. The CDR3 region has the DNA TGTGCCACATCAACTAGCGGGGCCGGAAACATTCAGTACTTC. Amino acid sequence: CATSTSGAGNIQYF.

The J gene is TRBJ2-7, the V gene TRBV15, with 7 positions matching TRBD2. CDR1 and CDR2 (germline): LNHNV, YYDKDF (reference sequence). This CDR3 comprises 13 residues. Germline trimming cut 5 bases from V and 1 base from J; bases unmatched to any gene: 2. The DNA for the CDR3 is TGTGCCACCAGCCGGGGGGAATCCTACGAGCAGTACTTC. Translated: CATSRGESYEQYF.

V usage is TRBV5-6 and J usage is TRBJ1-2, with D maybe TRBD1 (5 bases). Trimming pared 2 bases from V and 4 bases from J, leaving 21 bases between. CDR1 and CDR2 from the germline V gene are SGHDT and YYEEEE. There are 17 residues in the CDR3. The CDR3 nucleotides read TGTGCCAGCAGCTTTTGGGGACTGGGACCCGCGGGCTATGGCTACACCTTC. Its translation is CASSFWGLGPAGYGYTF. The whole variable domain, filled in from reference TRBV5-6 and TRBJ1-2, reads DAGVTQSPTHLIKTRGQQVTLRCSPKSGHDTVSWYQQALGQGPQFIFQYYEEEERQRGNFPDRFSGHQFPNYSSELNVNALLLGDSALYLCASSFWGLGPAGYGYTFGSGTRLTVV.

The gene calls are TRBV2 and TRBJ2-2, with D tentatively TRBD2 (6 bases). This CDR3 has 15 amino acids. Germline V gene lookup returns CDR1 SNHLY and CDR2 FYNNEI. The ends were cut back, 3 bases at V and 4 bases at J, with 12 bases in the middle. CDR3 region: CASSDSGVGTGELFF. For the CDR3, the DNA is TGTGCCAGCAGTGATTCGGGAGTGGGCACCGGGGAGCTGTTTTTT.

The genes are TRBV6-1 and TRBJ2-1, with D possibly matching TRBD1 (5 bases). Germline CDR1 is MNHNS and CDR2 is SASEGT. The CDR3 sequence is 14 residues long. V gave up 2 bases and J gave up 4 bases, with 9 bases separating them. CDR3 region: CASSELGAYNEQFF. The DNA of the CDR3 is TGTGCCAGCAGTGAACTAGGGGCATACAATGAGCAGTTCTTC.

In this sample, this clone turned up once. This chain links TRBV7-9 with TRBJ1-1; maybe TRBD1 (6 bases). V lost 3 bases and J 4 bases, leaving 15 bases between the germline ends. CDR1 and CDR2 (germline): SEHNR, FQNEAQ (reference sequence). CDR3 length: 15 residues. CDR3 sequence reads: CASSFWTARGTEAFF. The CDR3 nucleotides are TGTGCCAGCAGCTTTTGGACAGCCCGTGGCACTGAAGCTTTCTTT.

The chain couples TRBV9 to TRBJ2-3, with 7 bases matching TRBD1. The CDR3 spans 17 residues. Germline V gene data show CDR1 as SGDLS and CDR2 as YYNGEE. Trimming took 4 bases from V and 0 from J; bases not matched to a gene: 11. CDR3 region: CASSSTLTGISTDTQYF. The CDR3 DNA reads TGTGCCAGCAGCTCGACCCTGACAGGGATTAGCACAGATACGCAGTATTTT.

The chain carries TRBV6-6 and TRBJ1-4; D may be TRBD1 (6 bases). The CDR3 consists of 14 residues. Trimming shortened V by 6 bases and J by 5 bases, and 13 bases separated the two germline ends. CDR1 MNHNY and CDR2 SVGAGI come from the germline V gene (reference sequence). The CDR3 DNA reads TGTGCCAGCAGATCACAGGGCAAGAATGAAAAACTGTTTTTT. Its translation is CASRSQGKNEKLFF.

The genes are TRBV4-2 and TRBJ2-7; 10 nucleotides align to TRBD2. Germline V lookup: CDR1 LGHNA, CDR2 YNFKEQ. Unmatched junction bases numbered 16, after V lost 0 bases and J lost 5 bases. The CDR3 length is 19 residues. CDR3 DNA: TGTGCCAGCAGCCAAGATGCGGCTAGCGGGGGACGAAAAGGGGACGAGCAGTACTTC. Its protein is CASSQDAASGGRKGDEQYF.